The 19 T cell receptor beta chains below all came from one sample that was sequenced in a study of early T cells in non-severe SARS-CoV-2 infection (dated by TCRdb to the early 2020s). The library was prepared using 5' RACE. The instrument given in TCRdb is NextSeq 500. TCRdb reprocessing: public reads trimmed at Q25 with fastp, clones called with MiXCR, in-frame beta chains kept. Merged by CDR3 protein, the rows form single entries marked with the most common genes and DNA. This sample is represented by approximately 70,000 distinct CDR3 sequences; roughly 12% of them were singletons. The ten largest clones capture roughly 2.5% of the sample. Sequenced material: whole blood, taken at baseline. The receptors shown here come from an adult who was a healthcare worker with PCR-confirmed SARS-CoV-2 infection or an uninfected control (not recorded which).

This chain uses TRBV11-2 with TRBJ1-1; D call uncertain. Trimming stripped 4 bases from V and 6 bases from J, with 12 bases between. The CDR3 contains 13 residues. The germline V gene has CDR1 SGHAT and CDR2 FQNNGV. The CDR3 nucleotides are TGTGCCAGCAGCTCAGACCCCTCTGCTGAAGCTTTCTTT. It specifies CASSSDPSAEAFF.

This sequence joins TRBV11-2 and TRBJ2-7; D is ambiguous. CDR1 is SGHAT and CDR2 is FQNNGV in the germline V gene. V was cut by 3 bases and J by 7 bases, with 7 bases left in between. The CDR3 runs to 11 residues. CDR3 residues: CASSFSREQYF. The CDR3 bases are TGTGCCAGCAGCTTTTCACGGGAGCAGTACTTC.

The J gene is TRBJ2-5, the V gene TRBV24-1; 11 bases agree with TRBD2. The CDR3 is made up of 17 amino acids. CDR1 is KGHDR, CDR2 SFDVKD, per germline. J gave up 2 bases and V 2 bases, and 6 bases lay outside the gene matches. The CDR3, as DNA: TGTGCCACCAGTGATTCAGAGGGACTAGCGGCGCAAGAGACCCAGTACTTC. Its translation is CATSDSEGLAAQETQYF.

There are a few counts of this clonotype. The chain has TRBV12-3 or TRBV12-4 and TRBJ2-5; no reliable D call. The CDR3 sequence is 12 residues long. The ends were cut back, 1 base at V and 5 bases at J, with 5 bases in the middle. CDR3 sequence (DNA): TGTGCCAGCAGTTTAGGCTTCGAGACCCAGTACTTC. The encoded protein is CASSLGFETQYF.

This clonotype was found a few times. The chain is built from TRBV9 and TRBJ2-1; 13 bases line up with TRBD2. Germline CDR1 reads SGDLS; CDR2 reads YYNGEE. The ends lost 0 bases at V and 7 bases at J; junction bases unmatched: 7. CDR3 size: 17 residues. The CDR3 bases are TGTGCCAGCAGCGTAGGTCCACTAGCGGGGGGGCAGAATGAGCAGTTCTTC. As protein: CASSVGPLAGGQNEQFF.

This clonotype was counted between two and nine times. J is TRBJ2-2 and V is TRBV9, with 11 nucleotides matching TRBD1. CDR1 is SGDLS and CDR2 is YYNGEE in the germline V gene. The CDR3 loop spans 17 amino acids. With V trimmed by 3 bases and J by 6 bases, 10 bases remained unmatched. CDR3 nucleotide sequence: TGTGCCAGCAGCGCCACTCCGGACAGGGGGCGCGCCGGGGAGCTGTTTTTT. This codes for CASSATPDRGRAGELFF. The full variable domain, rest sourced from reference TRBV9 and TRBJ2-2, is DSGVTQTPKHLITATGQRVTLRCSPRSGDLSVYWYQQSLDQGLQFLIQYYNGEERAKGNILERFSAQQFPDLHSELNLSSLELGDSALYFCASSATPDRGRAGELFFGEGSRLTVL.

The gene calls are TRBV19 and TRBJ1-5; no clear D gene. The CDR3 spans 16 residues. Trimming cost V 3 bases and J 4 bases, with 16 bases left between them. Per germline, CDR1 LNHDA and CDR2 SQIVND (reference sequence). The CDR3 DNA is TGTGCCAGTAGTATTGTGGGCTTTCTAGTAAATCAGCCCCAGCATTTT. Protein product: CASSIVGFLVNQPQHF.

This clonotype was seen more than once but under ten times. The V and J genes are TRBV5-5 and TRBJ2-5, with 7 bases that match TRBD1. Germline V gene sequence: CDR1 SGHKS, CDR2 YYEKEE (reference sequence). The V segment lost 0 bases and the J segment 0 bases; nucleotides outside the gene matches: 2. The CDR3 totals 15 residues. DNA for the CDR3: TGTGCCAGCAGCTTGGCCGGGACAGACCAAGAGACCCAGTACTTC. Translation: CASSLAGTDQETQYF.

The chain is built from TRBV28 and TRBJ2-3; possibly TRBD2 for D (6 bases). CDR1 and CDR2 from the germline V gene are MDHEN and SYDVKM. V was trimmed by 6 bases and J by 2 bases, leaving 15 bases between them. The CDR3 loop spans 15 amino acids. The CDR3 sequence is CASSRGRGVTDTQYF. The CDR3 DNA reads TGTGCCAGCAGCCGGGGGAGAGGCGTCACAGATACGCAGTATTTT.

The rearrangement uses TRBV3-1 and TRBJ1-1, with 10 bases fitting TRBD1. After removal of 4 bases from V and 5 bases from J, the junction contained 1 base not matched to a gene. This CDR3 is 13 amino acids long. CDR1 and CDR2 from the germline V gene are LGHDT and YNNKEL (reference sequence). The CDR3, as DNA: TGTGCCAGCAGCCGACAGGGGGCGACTGAAGCTTTCTTT. This sequence encodes CASSRQGATEAFF.

V gene TRBV7-3 combines with J gene TRBJ2-1, with 8 bases matching TRBD1. Trimming took 3 bases from V and 0 from J; bases not matched to a gene: 4. CDR3 size: 16 residues. Germline CDR1 is SGHTA and CDR2 is FQGTGA. The CDR3 nucleotides read TGTGCCAGCAGCTTTCAGGGGGCCACCTCCTACAATGAGCAGTTCTTC. Translated, it gives CASSFQGATSYNEQFF.

The CDR3 here is CASSEFTPSGETQYF. As DNA, the CDR3 is TGTGCCAGCAGTGAATTTACCCCCTCGGGAGAGACCCAGTACTTC. The rearrangement links TRBV12-3 or TRBV12-4 to TRBJ2-5, with D unresolved. The CDR3 spans 15 residues. The V gene lost 5 bases and the J gene lost 4 bases, with 17 bases spanning the gap.

The sample holds many counts of this clonotype. This rearrangement joins TRBV20-1 to TRBJ1-1; no clear D. The CDR3 has 14 amino acids. V lost 3 bases to trimming and J lost 0 bases, with 11 bases between them. The V gene's germline CDR1 is DFQATT and CDR2 SNEGSKA (reference sequence). The CDR3 region has the DNA TGCAGTGCTAGGGCACAAATCGTGAACACTGAAGCTTTCTTT. Translation: CSARAQIVNTEAFF.

This clonotype came up many times. The chain carries TRBV27 and TRBJ2-3; D uncertain. The V gene's germline CDR1 is MNHEY and CDR2 SMNVEV (reference sequence). V was clipped by 6 bases and J by 2 bases, with 6 bases between them. The CDR3 runs to 12 residues. CDR3 DNA: TGTGCCAGCAGAGATCTCACAGATACGCAGTATTTT. It yields the protein CASRDLTDTQYF.

This clonotype was counted a few times. The genes are TRBV11-2 and TRBJ2-7; TRBD1 might be the D (6 bases). Germline assignment: CDR1 SGHAT and CDR2 FQNNGV. CDR3 size: 13 residues. With 1 base removed from V and 6 bases from J, the gap between germline ends came to 10 bases. The CDR3 region is CASSLGGHREQYF. The CDR3 DNA follows: TGTGCCAGCAGCTTAGGGGGACATCGCGAGCAGTACTTC. The whole variable domain, filled in from reference TRBV11-2 and TRBJ2-7, reads EAGVAQSPRYKIIEKRQSVAFWCNPISGHATLYWYQQILGQGPKLLIQFQNNGVVDDSQLPKDRFSAERLKGVDSTLKIQPAKLEDSAVYLCASSLGGHREQYFGPGTRLTVT.

The chain joins TRBV20-1 to TRBJ1-5; unclear D gene. Trimming shortened V by 0 bases and J by 7 bases, and 16 bases separated the two germline ends. Germline lookup yields CDR1 DFQATT and CDR2 SNEGSKA (reference sequence). This CDR3 region has 15 residues. Here the CDR3 DNA reads TGCAGTGCTAGAGATCTAGTTGGGCCAGGCCAGCCCCAGCATTTT. It encodes CSARDLVGPGQPQHF.

This clonotype appeared a few times. The DNA for the CDR3 is TGTGCCAGCAGCGGCGGGACACTCGCAGATACGCAGTATTTT. Its protein is CASSGGTLADTQYF. J is TRBJ2-3 and V is TRBV11-2; D is possibly TRBD1 or TRBD2 (6 bases each). CDR1 SGHAT and CDR2 FQNNGV come from the germline V gene. V was clipped by 5 bases and J by 4 bases, with 13 bases between them. The CDR3 is made up of 14 amino acids. Drawing the rest from reference TRBV11-2 and TRBJ2-3, the complete variable domain is EAGVAQSPRYKIIEKRQSVAFWCNPISGHATLYWYQQILGQGPKLLIQFQNNGVVDDSQLPKDRFSAERLKGVDSTLKIQPAKLEDSAVYLCASSGGTLADTQYFGPGTRLTVL.

In its sample, this clonotype was seen once. The rearrangement uses TRBV27 and TRBJ1-1; weak D call: TRBD1 (5 bases). Trimming pared 4 bases from V and 1 base from J, leaving 10 bases between. The germline CDR1 and CDR2 sequences are MNHEY and SMNVEV (reference sequence). The CDR3 spans 14 residues. As DNA, the CDR3 is TGTGCCAGCAGTTCTGGGGCAGGGAACACTGAAGCTTTCTTT. Translated, it gives CASSSGAGNTEAFF.

This clonotype has a handful of counts. The chain combines TRBV12-3 or TRBV12-4 with TRBJ2-2; 14 nucleotides agree with TRBD2. The CDR3 contains 14 residues. J was trimmed by 6 bases and V by 6 bases; bases with no gene match: 0. The CDR3 region is CASRGLAGAGELFF. The CDR3 DNA reads as TGTGCCAGCAGGGGACTAGCGGGGGCCGGGGAGCTGTTTTTT.